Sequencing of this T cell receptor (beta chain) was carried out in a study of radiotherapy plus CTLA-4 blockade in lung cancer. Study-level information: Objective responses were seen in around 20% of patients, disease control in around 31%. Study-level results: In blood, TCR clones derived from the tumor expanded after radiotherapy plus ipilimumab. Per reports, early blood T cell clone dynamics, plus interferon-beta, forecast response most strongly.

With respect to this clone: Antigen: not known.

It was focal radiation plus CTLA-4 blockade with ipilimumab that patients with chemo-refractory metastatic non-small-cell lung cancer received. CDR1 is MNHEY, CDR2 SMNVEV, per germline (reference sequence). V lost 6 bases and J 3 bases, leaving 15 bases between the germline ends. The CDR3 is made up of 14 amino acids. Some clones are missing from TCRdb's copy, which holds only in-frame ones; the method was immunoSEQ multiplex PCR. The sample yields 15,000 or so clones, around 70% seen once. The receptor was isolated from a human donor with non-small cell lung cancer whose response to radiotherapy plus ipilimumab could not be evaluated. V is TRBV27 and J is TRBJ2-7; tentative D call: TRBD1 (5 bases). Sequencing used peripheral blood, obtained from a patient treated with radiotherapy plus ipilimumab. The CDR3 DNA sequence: TGTGCCAGCAGCATAACAGGATCCCTCTACGAGCAGTACTTC. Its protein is CASSITGSLYEQYF.